This TCR beta chain appears in the sequencing data of a study of T cell responses to AZD1222 COVID-19 vaccine. Concerning this clone itself: Its target is not known.

Profiled with immunoSEQ multiplex PCR; TCRdb holds only in-frame clones, not every one. The sample contains around 100,000 clones, 80% to 85% of which appear only once. The study's findings and limits: There were vaccine-associated CD4 TCRs across spike, dominant at 160-218 and 743-854.

CDR3 length equals 15 residues. V was pared by 7 bases and J by 3 bases, with 6 bases of the junction left unmatched. Germline CDR1 and CDR2: KGHDR and SFDVKD. The chain employs TRBV24-1 and TRBJ2-2; 8 bases agree with TRBD2. The material sequenced was peripheral blood, taken on day 0 of AZD1222 vaccination. The origin of this receptor is an adult in good health. For the CDR3, the DNA is TGTGCCACCAGGCCAGCGGGGGATGACACCGGGGAGCTGTTTTTT. Its protein is CATRPAGDDTGELFF.